This TCR beta chain was recovered during a study of T cell responses to AZD1222 COVID-19 vaccine. Germline assignment: CDR1 LNHDA and CDR2 SQIVND (reference sequence). V lost 4 bases to trimming and J lost 0 bases, with 12 bases between them. The CDR3 runs to 15 residues. Generated by immunoSEQ multiplex PCR, the TCRdb table keeps only in-frame clones and is missing some. The data contain roughly 150,000 clones, 85% to 95% of them singletons. The sequencing used peripheral blood, collected 28 days after the second AZD1222 dose. The receptor's source is an adult who received the AZD1222 COVID-19 vaccine. This chain connects TRBV19 to TRBJ1-2, with D possibly TRBD1 on 6 matching bases. Written as DNA, the CDR3 is TGTGCCAGTAGTAAAGGAGGGGGTACTAACTATGGCTACACCTTC. It specifies CASSKGGGTNYGYTF.